The 17 T cell receptor beta chains reported below all come from one sample, sequenced in a study of early T cells in non-severe SARS-CoV-2 infection. Each CDR3 protein is one row after TCRdb ran MiXCR on the 5' RACE reads. This table has 98,000 or so distinct CDR3 sequences, 10% to 15% appearing once. This specimen was whole blood, taken at baseline. The receptors were sampled from an adult who was a healthcare worker with PCR-confirmed SARS-CoV-2 infection or an uninfected control (not recorded which).

The rearrangement joins TRBV15 to TRBJ2-2; 8 bases map to TRBD1. Looked up from germline, CDR1 is LNHNV and CDR2 is YYDKDF (reference sequence). The CDR3 has 15 residues. Trimming removed 4 bases from V and 2 bases from J; junction bases left unmatched: 3. CDR3 amino acids: CATSKGQVNTGELFF. In DNA, the CDR3 is TGTGCCACCAGCAAGGGACAGGTTAACACCGGGGAGCTGTTTTTT.

The sample holds many counts of this clonotype. The chain is built from TRBV5-4 and TRBJ1-6; possible D gene TRBD1, 5 bases. CDR3 size: 15 residues. Deletions cut 4 bases from V and 5 bases from J, with 13 bases between. Germline loops: CDR1 SGHNT, CDR2 YYREEE (reference sequence). CDR3 protein: CASSTPGRDNSPLHF. In DNA, the CDR3 is TGTGCCAGCAGCACTCCGGGACGCGATAATTCACCCCTCCACTTT.

This sequence joins TRBV27 and TRBJ2-5; 8 bases map to TRBD2. Germline V CDR1 and CDR2: MNHEY, SMNVEV (reference sequence). The CDR3 covers 14 residues. J was trimmed by 6 bases and V by 4 bases; bases with no gene match: 7. The CDR3 spells CASSSPAGAKTQYF. The CDR3 nucleotides are TGTGCCAGCAGTTCTCCAGCGGGAGCGAAGACCCAGTACTTC.

This rearrangement joins TRBV24-1 to TRBJ2-5; TRBD1 is a possible D gene (5 bases). Trimming pared 0 bases from V and 1 base from J, leaving 8 bases between. The length of the CDR3 is 15 residues. Germline-derived CDR1 and CDR2 are KGHDR and SFDVKD. The CDR3 nucleotides are TGTGCCACCAGTGATTTGGAAAGGGGCCAAGAGACCCAGTACTTC. Residues: CATSDLERGQETQYF.

This clonotype was observed at least ten times. The chain employs TRBV19 and TRBJ1-2, with D possibly TRBD1 on 5 matching bases. The CDR3 has 14 residues. Trimming took off 5 bases at V and 8 bases at J, with 18 bases between the two ends. The germline V gene encodes CDR1 LNHDA and CDR2 SQIVND (reference sequence). In DNA, the CDR3 is TGTGCCAGTAGTGAAGATTCGACAGTGGGCGGCTACACCTTC. Translating gives CASSEDSTVGGYTF.

The V and J genes are TRBV21-1 and TRBJ2-7; TRBD1 is taken as the D call from the table, unchecked against the DNA. TRBV21-1 is recorded as a pseudogene. The CDR3 is 14 amino acids. The chain's CDR3 is CASSTRGLSYEQYF. CDR3 nucleotides: TGTGCCAGCAGCACCAGGGGGCTCTCCTACGAGCAGTACTTC.

The chain is built from TRBV20-1 and TRBJ2-7, with TRBD2 matching over 8 bases. The ends lost 0 bases at V and 3 bases at J; junction bases unmatched: 7. Germline CDR1 reads DFQATT; CDR2 reads SNEGSKA (reference sequence). This CDR3 spans 15 amino acids. CDR3 in DNA: TGCAGTGCTAGAGATCCCCTAGCGGGTTTCTACGAGCAGTACTTC. Amino acid sequence: CSARDPLAGFYEQYF.

This chain connects TRBV6-1 to TRBJ2-5; 7 bases are shared with TRBD2. Germline assignment: CDR1 MNHNS and CDR2 SASEGT. This CDR3 region has 14 residues. With 1 base clipped from V and 2 bases from J, the junction kept 1 base outside the gene matches. The CDR3 loop is CASSEGGLQETQYF. Here the CDR3 DNA reads TGTGCCAGCAGTGAAGGGGGACTACAAGAGACCCAGTACTTC.

This clonotype occurred many times. This sequence joins TRBV29-1 and TRBJ2-1, with 10 bases lining up with TRBD1. Germline V gene sequence: CDR1 SQVTM, CDR2 ANQGSEA. Trimming cost V 1 base and J 7 bases; bases outside gene matches: 4. The CDR3 covers 14 residues. CDR3 coding DNA: TGCAGCGTTGAAGCGGGACAGGGGAGGAATGAGCAGTTCTTC. Translating gives CSVEAGQGRNEQFF.

The gene calls are TRBV6-5 and TRBJ1-1; no firm D call. This CDR3 comprises 14 residues. CDR1 and CDR2 from the germline V gene are MNHEY and SVGAGI. V lost 6 bases and J 8 bases, leaving 19 bases between the germline ends. CDR3 loop: CASSQPSFPSEAFF. The DNA for the CDR3 is TGTGCCAGCAGCCAACCAAGTTTCCCATCCGAAGCTTTCTTT.

The DNA for the CDR3 is TGTGCCAGCAGTTTAGGGGCCGACATCCTAACCTACGAGCAGTACTTC. Its translation: CASSLGADILTYEQYF. The chain is built from TRBV28 and TRBJ2-7; a weak D match, TRBD1 (5 bases). V shed 2 bases and J shed 2 bases, with 16 bases lying between them. The germline V gene has CDR1 MDHEN and CDR2 SYDVKM. The CDR3 has 16 amino acids.

The genes are TRBV6-5 and TRBJ2-7; TRBD1 aligns across 8 bases. Unmatched junction bases numbered 8, after V lost 8 bases and J lost 2 bases. This CDR3 has 14 residues. The germline V gene encodes CDR1 MNHEY and CDR2 SVGAGI. The CDR3 loop is CASAITRGPYEQYF. CDR3 sequence (DNA): TGTGCCAGCGCCATTACCAGGGGGCCCTACGAGCAGTACTTC.

This clonotype was seen more than once but under ten times. The rearrangement uses TRBV29-1 and TRBJ1-1; no firm D call. The CDR3 extends over 11 amino acids. V shed 7 bases and J shed 1 base, with 7 bases lying between them. Germline CDR1 is SQVTM and CDR2 is ANQGSEA. CDR3 bases: TGCAGCGCCGGCCAGAACACTGAAGCTTTCTTT. Residues: CSAGQNTEAFF.

This clonotype was observed at least ten times. The chain links TRBV20-1 to TRBJ1-1, with D perhaps TRBD1 (5 bases). From germline, CDR1 is DFQATT and CDR2 SNEGSKA (reference sequence). The V end was cut by 4 bases, the J end by 3 bases, with 9 bases between. This CDR3 is built from 12 residues. The CDR3 DNA reads TGCAGTGCTAAGAAGGGACACACTGAAGCTTTCTTT. Its protein is CSAKKGHTEAFF.

This clonotype was counted a few times. The genes are TRBV6-1 and TRBJ2-5; 9 nucleotides line up with TRBD2. CDR3 length equals 13 residues. The ends lost 7 bases at V and 4 bases at J; junction bases unmatched: 4. CDR1 is MNHNS and CDR2 is SASEGT in the germline V gene. Here the CDR3 DNA reads TGTGCCAGCACTCGAGCGGGGGGAGAGACCCAGTACTTC. Amino acids: CASTRAGGETQYF.

CDR3 sequence reads: CSVVDTSLNYGYTF. The DNA for the CDR3 is TGCAGCGTCGTGGACACCTCCCTTAACTATGGCTACACCTTC. The gene calls are TRBV29-1 and TRBJ1-2; D might be TRBD1 (5 bases). The CDR3 sequence is 14 residues long. Germline CDR1 reads SQVTM; CDR2 reads ANQGSEA. V lost 6 bases and J 1 base, leaving 15 bases between the germline ends.

The table lists this clonotype with many counts. This chain links TRBV28 with TRBJ2-5; D is possibly TRBD2 (6 bases). The CDR3 is 11 residues long. Trimming cost V 9 bases and J 5 bases, with 10 bases left between them. Looked up from germline, CDR1 is MDHEN and CDR2 is SYDVKM. CDR3 coding DNA: TGTGCCAGTGGGCGGGGCGAGACCCAGTACTTC. Residues: CASGRGETQYF.